This T cell receptor (beta chain) was captured by sequencing in a study of blood T cell repertoires in COVID-19. Whole-study context: Some COVID-19 samples were acute and others convalescent; all came from the United States, Italy and Spain. PBMCs, B-cell-depleted T cells, or T cells provided the cDNA or gDNA that made up the material.

Under the authors' procedure: Amplification with reference gene primers provided the estimates of nucleated cell counts. TCRdb's table, derived via immunoSEQ multiplex PCR, lists solely in-frame clones and lacks some. V and J calls and clone size follow that table, whereas D and trimming were derived from the DNA. Among nearly 250,000 clones, around 86% were seen once, and the ten largest hold around 1.5%. This CDR3 region has 13 residues. Germline values: CDR1 MNHEY, CDR2 SMNVEV (reference sequence). Trimming cost V 7 bases and J 4 bases, with 13 bases left between them. The source material was peripheral blood. This clonotype was obtained from a woman in her fifties or sixties who had recovered from COVID-19. The genes are TRBV27 and TRBJ1-1; D ambiguous. The CDR3 DNA is TGTGCCAGCACCCGAGGACGGGGCACTGAAGCTTTCTTT. Translating gives CASTRGRGTEAFF.